These 2 T cell receptor beta chains were all obtained from the same sample, sequenced in a study of blood T cell repertoires in COVID-19. The assay was immunoSEQ multiplex PCR, and TCRdb's table has in-frame clones only and misses some. The sample holds around 340,000 clones, 80% to 90% seen once. The material sequenced was PBMCs or T cells enriched from blood (not recorded which). Receptors were obtained from a woman aged 40 to 50 with acute COVID-19.

The chain links TRBV11-2 to TRBJ2-2; D is undetermined. CDR3 length: 14 amino acids. Germline V lookup: CDR1 SGHAT, CDR2 FQNNGV. With 6 bases removed from V and 3 bases from J, the gap between germline ends came to 11 bases. For the CDR3, the DNA is TGTGCCAGCAGGCCCGACTTTGACACCGGGGAGCTGTTTTTT. This encodes CASRPDFDTGELFF.

V usage is TRBV5-1 and J usage is TRBJ2-5; TRBD2 matches at 8 bases. This CDR3 region has 15 residues. The germline V gene has CDR1 SGHRS and CDR2 YFSETQ. The junction had 3 bases not matched to a gene; V was cut back by 0 bases and J by 2 bases. The CDR3 reads CASSLGPGGQETQYF. The DNA for the CDR3 is TGCGCCAGCAGCTTGGGACCGGGGGGGCAAGAGACCCAGTACTTC.